This paragraph covers one T cell receptor (beta chain) sequence. This table comes from immunoSEQ multiplex PCR, and its TCRdb copy is limited to in-frame clones, with some not included. This table holds around 150,000 clones, around 86% found once. This specimen comes from a study of control samples from healthy donors and cancer patients. The CDR3 is 14 amino acids. Per the germline V gene, CDR1 is SGHNT and CDR2 is YENEEA. Trimming cost V 5 bases and J 4 bases, with 14 bases left between them. Sequenced: blood. The sequence derives from a man younger than 45 in good health. The chain recombines TRBV11-3 with TRBJ2-5; the D gene is possibly TRBD2 (6 bases). The CDR3: CASSPGGAGETQYF. As DNA, the CDR3 is TGTGCCAGCAGCCCCGGGGGAGCGGGAGAGACCCAGTACTTC. The full variable domain, rest sourced from reference TRBV11-3 and TRBJ2-5, is EAGVVQSPRYKIIEKKQPVAFWCNPISGHNTLYWYLQNLGQGPELLIRYENEEAVDDSQLPKDRFSAERLKGVDSTLKIQPAELGDSAVYLCASSPGGAGETQYFGPGTRLLVL.